This T cell receptor (beta chain) was observed in a study of T cells in localized non-small cell lung cancer. The protocol was immunoSEQ multiplex PCR, while the TCRdb copy is restricted to in-frame clones and leaves out a portion. The table includes roughly 33,000 clones, roughly 90% detected once. For this clone: Its antigen is unknown.

Looked up from germline, CDR1 is SGHNT and CDR2 is YYREEE (reference sequence). V was shortened by 2 bases and J by 8 bases, with 11 bases between the two germline ends. This CDR3 has 13 amino acids. Notes on the study in general: When the top 100 tumor clones were examined, a median approximately 54 of them also appeared in the adjacent lung, which was paired and uninvolved. Uninvolved neighboring lung showed the greatest T cell clonality, exceeding tumor. A raised T cell density in blood coincided with lengthier overall survival. Heterogeneity remains possible, as sequencing covered one tumor region only.

Material: peripheral blood, obtained before any cancer treatment. The TCR comes from a man aged 40 to 75 with stage I lung adenocarcinoma. The rearrangement links TRBV5-4 to TRBJ2-1; TRBD1 or TRBD2 may be the D gene (6 bases each). The CDR3 is CASSLFRGDEQFF. In DNA form, the CDR3 reads TGTGCCAGCAGCTTATTTAGGGGGGATGAGCAGTTCTTC.